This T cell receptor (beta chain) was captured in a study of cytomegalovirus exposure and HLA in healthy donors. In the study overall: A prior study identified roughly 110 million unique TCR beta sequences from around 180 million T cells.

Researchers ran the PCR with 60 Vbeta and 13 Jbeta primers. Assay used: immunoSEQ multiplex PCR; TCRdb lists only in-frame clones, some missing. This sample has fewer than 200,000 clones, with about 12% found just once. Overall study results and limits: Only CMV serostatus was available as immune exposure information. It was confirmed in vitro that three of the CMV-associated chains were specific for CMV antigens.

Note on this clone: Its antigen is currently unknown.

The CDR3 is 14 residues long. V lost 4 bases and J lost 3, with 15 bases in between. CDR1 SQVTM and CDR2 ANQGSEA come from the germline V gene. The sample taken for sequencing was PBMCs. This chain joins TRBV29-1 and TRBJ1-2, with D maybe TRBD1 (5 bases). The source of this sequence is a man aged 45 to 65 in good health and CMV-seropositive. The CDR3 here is CSVGSQGIYYGYTF. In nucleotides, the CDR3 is TGCAGCGTTGGATCCCAGGGAATATACTATGGCTACACCTTC.